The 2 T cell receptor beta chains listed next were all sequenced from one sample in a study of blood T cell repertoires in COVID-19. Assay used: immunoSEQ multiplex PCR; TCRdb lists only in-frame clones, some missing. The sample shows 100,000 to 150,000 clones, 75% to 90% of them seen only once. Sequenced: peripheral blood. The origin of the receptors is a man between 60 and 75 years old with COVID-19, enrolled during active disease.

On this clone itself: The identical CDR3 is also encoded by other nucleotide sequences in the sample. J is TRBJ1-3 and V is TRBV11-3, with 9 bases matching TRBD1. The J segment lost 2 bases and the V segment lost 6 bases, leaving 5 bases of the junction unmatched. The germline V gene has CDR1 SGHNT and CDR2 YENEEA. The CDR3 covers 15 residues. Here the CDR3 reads CASSPGQGPGNTIYF. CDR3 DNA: TGTGCCAGCAGTCCCGGACAGGGGCCTGGAAACACCATATATTTT.

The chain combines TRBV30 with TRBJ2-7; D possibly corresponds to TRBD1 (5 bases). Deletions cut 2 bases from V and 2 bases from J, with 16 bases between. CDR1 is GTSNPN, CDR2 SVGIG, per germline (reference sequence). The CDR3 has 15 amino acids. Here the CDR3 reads CAWSIPGHGPYEQYF. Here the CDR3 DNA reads TGTGCCTGGAGTATTCCAGGGCATGGGCCCTACGAGCAGTACTTC.